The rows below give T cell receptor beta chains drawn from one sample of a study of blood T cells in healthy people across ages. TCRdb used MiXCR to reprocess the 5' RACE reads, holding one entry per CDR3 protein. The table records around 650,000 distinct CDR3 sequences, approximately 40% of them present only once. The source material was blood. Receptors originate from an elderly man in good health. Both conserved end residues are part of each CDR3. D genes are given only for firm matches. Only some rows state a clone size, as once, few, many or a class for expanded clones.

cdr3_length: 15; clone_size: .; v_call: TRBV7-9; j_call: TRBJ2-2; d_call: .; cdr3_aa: CASSPPGRNTGELFF; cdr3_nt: TGTGCCAGCAGCCCACCGGGACGTAACACCGGGGAGCTGTTTTTT
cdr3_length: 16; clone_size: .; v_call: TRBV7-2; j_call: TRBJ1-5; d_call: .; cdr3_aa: CASSLGGLSAAQPQHF; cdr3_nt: TGTGCCAGCAGCTTAGGGGGGTTGTCAGCAGCCCAGCCCCAGCATTTT
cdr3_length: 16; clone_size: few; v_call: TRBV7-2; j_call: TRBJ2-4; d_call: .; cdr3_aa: CASSLEGAGAKNIQYF; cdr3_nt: TGTGCCAGCAGCTTAGAGGGAGCTGGCGCCAAAAACATTCAGTACTTC
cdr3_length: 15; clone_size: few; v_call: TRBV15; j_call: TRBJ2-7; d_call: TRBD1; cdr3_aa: CATSRGDRTAYEQYF; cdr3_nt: TGTGCCACCAGCAGAGGGGACAGGACCGCCTACGAGCAGTACTTC
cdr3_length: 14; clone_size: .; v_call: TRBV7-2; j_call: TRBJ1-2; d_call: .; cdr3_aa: CASTPNGANYGYTF; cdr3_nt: TGTGCCAGCACTCCGAATGGGGCTAACTATGGCTACACCTTC
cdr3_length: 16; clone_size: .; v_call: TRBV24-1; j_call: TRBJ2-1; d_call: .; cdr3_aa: CATSDLHRYLAGEQFF; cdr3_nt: TGTGCCACCAGTGATTTGCACCGATATTTGGCCGGTGAGCAGTTCTTC
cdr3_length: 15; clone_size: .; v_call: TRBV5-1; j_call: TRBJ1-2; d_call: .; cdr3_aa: CASSLEATTNYGYTF; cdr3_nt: TGCGCCAGCAGCTTGGAGGCAACCACTAACTATGGCTACACCTTC
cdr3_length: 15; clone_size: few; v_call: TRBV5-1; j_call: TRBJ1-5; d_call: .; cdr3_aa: CASSSEGGQNQPQHF; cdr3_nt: TGCGCCAGCAGCTCGGAGGGGGGCCAGAATCAGCCCCAGCATTTT
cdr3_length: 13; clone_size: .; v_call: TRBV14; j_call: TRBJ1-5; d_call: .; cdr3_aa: CASSLSPGQPQHF; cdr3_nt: TGTGCCAGCAGCCTCTCCCCGGGTCAGCCCCAGCATTTT
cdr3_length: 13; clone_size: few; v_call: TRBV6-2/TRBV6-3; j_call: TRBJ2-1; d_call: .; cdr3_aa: CASSYDRWNEQFF; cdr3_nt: TGTGCCAGCAGTTACGATCGGTGGAATGAGCAGTTCTTC
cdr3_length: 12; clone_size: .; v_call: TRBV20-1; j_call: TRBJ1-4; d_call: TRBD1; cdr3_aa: CSATGDGEKLFF; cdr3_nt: TGCAGTGCCACAGGGGACGGGGAAAAACTGTTTTTT
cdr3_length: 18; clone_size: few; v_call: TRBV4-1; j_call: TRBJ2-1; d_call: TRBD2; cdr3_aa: CASSQPRTSGRTYNEQFF; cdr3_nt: TGCGCCAGCAGCCAACCGAGGACTAGCGGGAGGACCTACAATGAGCAGTTCTTC
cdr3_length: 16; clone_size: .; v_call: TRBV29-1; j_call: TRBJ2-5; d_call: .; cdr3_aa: CSVEDLGLVAMETQYF; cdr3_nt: TGCAGCGTTGAAGATTTGGGGCTAGTGGCAATGGAGACCCAGTACTTC
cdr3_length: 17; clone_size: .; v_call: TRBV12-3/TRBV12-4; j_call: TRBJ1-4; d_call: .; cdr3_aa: CASRDGQRGRTNEKLFF; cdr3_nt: TGTGCCAGCAGAGACGGACAGAGGGGGAGGACTAATGAAAAACTGTTTTTT
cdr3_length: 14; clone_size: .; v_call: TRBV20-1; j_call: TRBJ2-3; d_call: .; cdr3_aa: CSASRGAGTDTQYF; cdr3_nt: TGCAGTGCAAGCCGGGGGGCCGGCACAGATACGCAGTATTTT
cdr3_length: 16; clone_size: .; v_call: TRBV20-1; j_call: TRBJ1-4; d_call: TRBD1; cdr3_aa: CSARDPEQGPNEKLFF; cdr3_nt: TGCAGTGCTAGAGACCCCGAACAGGGGCCAAATGAAAAACTGTTTTTT
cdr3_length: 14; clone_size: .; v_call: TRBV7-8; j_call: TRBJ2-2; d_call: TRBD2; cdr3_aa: CASSLASGGGELFF; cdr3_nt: TGTGCCAGCAGCTTAGCATCGGGAGGGGGGGAGCTGTTTTTT
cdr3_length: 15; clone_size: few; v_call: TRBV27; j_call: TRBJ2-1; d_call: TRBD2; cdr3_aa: CASRTPGGAGDEQFF; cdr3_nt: TGTGCCAGCAGGACGCCGGGAGGGGCTGGGGATGAGCAGTTCTTC
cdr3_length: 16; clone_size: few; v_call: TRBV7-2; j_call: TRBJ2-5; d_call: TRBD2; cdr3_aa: CASSFSGRVVRETQYF; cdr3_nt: TGTGCCAGCAGCTTTAGCGGGAGGGTCGTCCGAGAGACCCAGTACTTC
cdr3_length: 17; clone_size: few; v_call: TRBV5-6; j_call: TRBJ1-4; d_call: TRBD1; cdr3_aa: CASSLDRGGITNEKLFF; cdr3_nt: TGTGCCAGCAGCTTGGACAGGGGGGGTATAACTAATGAAAAACTGTTTTTT
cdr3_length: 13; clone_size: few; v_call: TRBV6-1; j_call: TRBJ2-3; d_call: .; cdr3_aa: CASNLLQGDTQYF; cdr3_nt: TGTGCCAGCAACCTCCTCCAGGGTGATACGCAGTATTTT
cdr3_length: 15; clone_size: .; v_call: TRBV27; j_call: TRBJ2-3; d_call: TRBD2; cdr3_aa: CASSLSAGYTDTQYF; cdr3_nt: TGTGCCAGCAGTTTGTCAGCGGGGTACACAGATACGCAGTATTTT
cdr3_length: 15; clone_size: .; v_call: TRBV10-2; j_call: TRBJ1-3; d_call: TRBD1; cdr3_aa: CASSDRGLSGNTIYF; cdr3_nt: TGCGCCAGCAGTGACAGGGGGCTTTCTGGAAACACCATATATTTT
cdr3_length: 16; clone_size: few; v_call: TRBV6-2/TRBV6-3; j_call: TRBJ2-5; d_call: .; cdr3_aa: CASSYSGRTGLETQYF; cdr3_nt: TGTGCCAGCAGTTACTCGGGTCGCACAGGGCTAGAGACCCAGTACTTC
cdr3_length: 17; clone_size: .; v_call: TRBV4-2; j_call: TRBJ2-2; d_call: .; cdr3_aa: CASSHAQGGTNTGELFF; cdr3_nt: TGTGCCAGCAGCCATGCCCAGGGGGGCACAAACACCGGGGAGCTGTTTTTT
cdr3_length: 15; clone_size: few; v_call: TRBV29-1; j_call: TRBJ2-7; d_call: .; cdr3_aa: CSVEFLENNTYEQYF; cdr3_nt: TGCAGCGTTGAGTTCCTAGAGAACAATACCTACGAGCAGTACTTC
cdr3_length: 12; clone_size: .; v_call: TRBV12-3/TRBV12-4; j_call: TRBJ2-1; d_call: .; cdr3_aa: CASSLYFNEQFF; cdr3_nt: TGTGCCAGCAGTCTGTATTTTAATGAGCAGTTCTTC
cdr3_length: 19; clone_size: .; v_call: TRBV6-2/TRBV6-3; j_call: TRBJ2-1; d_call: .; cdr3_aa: CASSPSTQRLATVYNEQFF; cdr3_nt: TGTGCCAGTTCCCCTAGTACCCAACGGCTAGCGACGGTCTACAATGAGCAGTTCTTC
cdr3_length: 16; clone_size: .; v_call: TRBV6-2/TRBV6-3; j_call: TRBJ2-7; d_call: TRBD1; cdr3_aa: CASSYLGQGFTYEQYF; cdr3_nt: TGTGCCAGCAGTTACTTGGGACAGGGATTTACCTACGAGCAGTACTTC
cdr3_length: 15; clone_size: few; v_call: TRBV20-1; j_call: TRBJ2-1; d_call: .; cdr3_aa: CSARHSDRLYNEQFF; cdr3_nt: TGCAGTGCTAGACATTCCGACAGGCTGTACAATGAGCAGTTCTTC
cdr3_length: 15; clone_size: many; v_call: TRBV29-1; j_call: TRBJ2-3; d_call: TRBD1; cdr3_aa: CSVSEGQAITDTQYF; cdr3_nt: TGCAGCGTCTCGGAGGGACAGGCGATCACAGATACGCAGTATTTT
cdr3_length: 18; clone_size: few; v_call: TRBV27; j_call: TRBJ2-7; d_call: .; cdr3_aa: CASSFEPRGRTFWNEQYF; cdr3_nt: TGTGCCAGCAGTTTTGAGCCTCGGGGCAGGACGTTTTGGAACGAGCAGTACTTC
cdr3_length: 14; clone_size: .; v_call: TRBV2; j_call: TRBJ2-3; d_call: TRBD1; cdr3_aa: CASSPSDRGDTQYF; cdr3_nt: TGTGCCAGCAGTCCCAGCGACAGGGGCGATACGCAGTATTTT
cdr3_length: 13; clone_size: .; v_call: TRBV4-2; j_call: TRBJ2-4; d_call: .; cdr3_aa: CASSQAGRHEQYF; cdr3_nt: TGTGCCAGCAGCCAAGCCGGGAGACATGAGCAGTACTTC
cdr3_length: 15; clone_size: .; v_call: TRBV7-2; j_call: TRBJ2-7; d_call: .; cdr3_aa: CASSLADSYTYEQYF; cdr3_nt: TGTGCCAGCAGCTTAGCGGACAGCTACACCTACGAGCAGTACTTC
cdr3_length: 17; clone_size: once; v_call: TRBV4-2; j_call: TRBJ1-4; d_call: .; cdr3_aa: CASSQEGRRTPNEKLFF; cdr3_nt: TGTGCCAGCAGCCAAGAAGGTCGGAGAACCCCAAATGAAAAACTGTTTTTT
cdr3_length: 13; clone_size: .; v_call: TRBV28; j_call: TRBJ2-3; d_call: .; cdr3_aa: CASSLVVPDTQYF; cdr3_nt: TGTGCCAGCAGTTTAGTAGTCCCAGATACGCAGTATTTT